The sample holds one count of the clone carrying this TCR beta chain. This sample stems from a study of CD8 T cells in Susac syndrome. RNA was extracted with the RNeasy kit, and a quantity of about 0.45 to 1 ug was reverse transcribed using random hexamers. TCRdb passed the immunoSEQ multiplex PCR reads through MiXCR, listing each CDR3 protein once. Counted here are around 110,000 distinct CDR3 sequences, 90% to 95% occurring once; the ten biggest clones make up more than 0.25%. The trim removed 4 bases at V and 4 bases at J, leaving 12 bases unmatched. There are 16 residues in the CDR3. Germline V gene lookup returns CDR1 SGDLS and CDR2 YYNGEE. The T cells that were sequenced for TCR beta were CD8+ and CD4+ cells from blood. As judged by recently defined diagnostic criteria, patients with Susac syndrome had definite or probable disease. TEMRA cells were FACS-enriched, unlike CD8+ and CD4+ T cells, which were negatively isolated.

Sequenced input: CD8+ T cells from PBMCs. The chain carries TRBV9 and TRBJ1-2; 8 positions agree with TRBD1. The receptor comes from a human donor with Susac syndrome. CDR3 coding DNA: TGTGCCAGCAGCACTTCCCCGCCGGGACAGGCCTATGGCTACACCTTC. Encoded protein: CASSTSPPGQAYGYTF.